This entry lists 24 T cell receptor beta chains sequenced from one sample in a study of blood T cell repertoires in COVID-19. Assay used: immunoSEQ multiplex PCR; TCRdb lists only in-frame clones, some missing. Altogether more than 200,000 clones are present, around 84% being singletons, with the ten largest covering around 1.7%. Sequenced material: PBMCs or T cells enriched from blood (not recorded which). Receptor source: a man aged 40-50 years who had recovered from COVID-19.

The chain recombines TRBV29-1 with TRBJ2-3; D is unresolved. Deletions cut 2 bases from V and 1 base from J, with 7 bases between. Germline V gene data show CDR1 as SQVTM and CDR2 as ANQGSEA. The CDR3 is 13 residues long. The CDR3 protein is CSVETVGTDTQYF. The CDR3 bases are TGCAGCGTTGAAACTGTAGGCACAGATACGCAGTATTTT.

This chain joins TRBV5-1 and TRBJ2-3; 7 bases are a match to TRBD2. This CDR3 is 17 amino acids long. The ends lost 4 bases at V and 1 base at J; junction bases unmatched: 12. Germline V gives CDR1 SGHRS, CDR2 YFSETQ. This CDR3 reads CASSTRLAAVGTDTQYF. Here the CDR3 DNA reads TGCGCCAGCAGCACCCGACTAGCAGCCGTTGGCACAGATACGCAGTATTTT.

The chain links TRBV5-4 to TRBJ1-2; 8 bases map to TRBD1. The CDR3 runs 14 residues. The germline V gene has CDR1 SGHNT and CDR2 YYREEE (reference sequence). V dropped 4 bases and J dropped 4; count of bases not matched to a gene: 6. The CDR3 DNA is TGTGCCAGCAGCCACAGGGGGGAGAGCTATGGCTACACCTTC. It codes for CASSHRGESYGYTF.

This clone was recorded only once. The sample carries other DNA sequences with the same CDR3. The V and J genes are TRBV19 and TRBJ2-1; D gene ambiguous. V lost 5 bases, J lost 2 bases, and 7 bases lay in between. The CDR3 extends over 13 amino acids. Looked up from germline, CDR1 is LNHDA and CDR2 is SQIVND (reference sequence). CDR3 in DNA: TGTGCCAGTAGTGGCCTAGCCTACAATGAGCAGTTCTTC. Translated: CASSGLAYNEQFF.

The rearrangement joins TRBV19 to TRBJ1-4; perhaps TRBD1 as D (6 bases). Deletions cut 7 bases from V and 6 bases from J, with 15 bases between. The CDR3 contains 14 residues. Germline V CDR1 and CDR2: LNHDA, SQIVND (reference sequence). The CDR3 region is CASTGTLRHEKLFF. Here the CDR3 DNA reads TGTGCCAGTACAGGGACACTAAGGCATGAAAAACTGTTTTTT.

The chain is built from TRBV2 and TRBJ2-7, with a tentative D call TRBD1 (6 bases). The CDR3 is made up of 14 amino acids. V was cut by 8 bases and J by 3 bases, with 17 bases left in between. Germline CDR1 is SNHLY and CDR2 is FYNNEI. The CDR3 is CASPTGQSNYEQYF. The CDR3 nucleotides read TGTGCCAGCCCGACCGGACAGTCGAACTACGAGCAGTACTTC. The variable domain in full, with the rest retrieved from reference TRBV2 and TRBJ2-7, is EPEVTQTPSHQVTQMGQEVILRCVPISNHLYFYWYRQILGQKVEFLVSFYNNEISEKSEIFDDQFSVERPDGSNFTLKIRSTKLEDSAMYFCASPTGQSNYEQYFGPGTRLTVT.

In DNA, the CDR3 is TGTGCCAGCACCCCGTGGCAGGGAGATACGCAGTATTTT. Its protein is CASTPWQGDTQYF. The chain employs TRBV5-5 and TRBJ2-3, with a possible D match to TRBD1 (5 bases). The V gene's germline CDR1 is SGHKS and CDR2 YYEKEE (reference sequence). Trimming cost V 6 bases and J 5 bases, with 13 bases left between them. CDR3 length equals 13 residues.

V and J are TRBV27 and TRBJ1-6; TRBD1 agrees at 7 bases. Germline V gene data show CDR1 as MNHEY and CDR2 as SMNVEV (reference sequence). The CDR3 is 12 amino acids. V lost 6 bases, J lost 13 bases, and 6 bases stayed unmatched. The CDR3 reads CASSLTGDPLHF. In DNA form, the CDR3 reads TGTGCCAGCAGCCTCACAGGGGATCCCCTCCACTTT.

This clone came up a few times. The rearrangement links TRBV10-3 to TRBJ2-7; D is perhaps TRBD1 (6 bases). The CDR3 runs 13 residues. The germline V gene encodes CDR1 ENHRY and CDR2 SYGVKD. V lost 11 bases and J lost 2, with 16 bases in between. CDR3 amino acids: CASAPGQTYEQYF. CDR3 DNA: TGTGCCTCCGCGCCCGGACAGACCTACGAGCAGTACTTC.

This clone came up once. The chain is built from TRBV27 and TRBJ2-7; TRBD1 might be the D (7 bases). V dropped 4 bases and J dropped 6 bases, with 19 bases sitting between them. The CDR3 has 15 residues. Germline values: CDR1 MNHEY, CDR2 SMNVEV (reference sequence). Here the CDR3 DNA reads TGTGCCAGCAGTTCAAGGGGGGCAGGGGGGAGCGAGCAGTACTTC. Protein: CASSSRGAGGSEQYF.

The CDR3, as DNA: TGTGCCAGCAGCCAAGAGGGGAAACCGGGAGTCGGGGGCTACACCTTC. As protein: CASSQEGKPGVGGYTF. The rearrangement links TRBV3-1 (or the pseudogene TRBV3-2) to TRBJ1-2; D ambiguous. Germline loops: CDR1 LGHDT, CDR2 YNNKEL (reference sequence). V was clipped by 0 bases and J by 8 bases, with 19 bases between them. The CDR3 is 16 amino acids.

This rearrangement joins TRBV21-1 to TRBJ2-1; TRBD1 is the table's D call, not checked against the DNA. TRBV21-1 is termed a pseudogene. This CDR3 spans 15 amino acids. Here the CDR3 DNA reads TGTGCCAGCAGCAAAAAGACAAGGCTATTAGGTCTCGAGTTCTTC. Protein product: CASSKKTRLLGLEFF.

V gene TRBV9 combines with J gene TRBJ2-7, with a weak D call TRBD2 (5 bases). CDR1 and CDR2 (germline): SGDLS, YYNGEE. V gave up 5 bases and J gave up 3 bases, with 18 bases separating them. This CDR3 region has 15 residues. CDR3 in amino acids: CASSPIESGYYEQYF. The CDR3 nucleotides are TGTGCCAGCAGTCCCATCGAATCGGGGTACTACGAGCAGTACTTC.

This clone was recorded once. The chain combines TRBV6-5 with TRBJ2-7; 8 bases fit TRBD2. This CDR3 is built from 16 residues. V lost 0 bases to trimming and J lost 0 bases; unmatched junction nucleotides: 4. The germline CDR1 and CDR2 sequences are MNHEY and SVGAGI. The CDR3 loop reads CASSYSSLAGSYEQYF. The CDR3, as DNA: TGTGCCAGCAGTTACTCGAGTCTAGCGGGCTCCTACGAGCAGTACTTC.

The chain combines TRBV7-3 with TRBJ2-7; no firm D call. Per the germline V gene, CDR1 is SGHTA and CDR2 is FQGTGA. This CDR3 has 14 amino acids. The V gene lost 4 bases and the J gene lost 6 bases, with 16 bases spanning the gap. CDR3 DNA: TGTGCCAGCAGCTCCGGCCTAGAGCCGTTCGAGCAGTACTTC. It is translated as CASSSGLEPFEQYF.

Notes on this clone: Within the sample, other DNA sequences also encode this same CDR3. The chain couples TRBV19 to TRBJ1-1; D is possibly TRBD1 (6 bases). The CDR3 runs to 13 residues. Germline V lookup: CDR1 LNHDA, CDR2 SQIVND (reference sequence). The ends were cut back, 3 bases at V and 3 bases at J, with 8 bases in the middle. CDR3 sequence: CASSIYRDTEAFF. The CDR3 nucleotides read TGTGCCAGTAGTATTTACAGGGACACTGAAGCTTTCTTT.

This rearrangement joins TRBV18 to TRBJ1-5; TRBD1 is a possible D gene (5 bases). The CDR3 sequence is 15 residues long. In germline, CDR1 is KGHSH, CDR2 LQKENI. The ends were cut back, 3 bases at V and 8 bases at J, with 17 bases in the middle. CDR3 bases: TGTGCCAGCTCACCCGGGCCAGGTCCGGGGGAGCCCCAGCATTTT. Its protein product is CASSPGPGPGEPQHF. Full variable domain (remainder filled in from reference TRBV18 and TRBJ1-5): NAGVMQNPRHLVRRRGQEARLRCSPMKGHSHVYWYRQLPEEGLKFMVYLQKENIIDESGMPKERFSAEFPKEGPSILRIQQVVRGDSAAYFCASSPGPGPGEPQHFGDGTRLSIL.

The gene calls are TRBV11-3 and TRBJ2-7; 8 nucleotides align to TRBD2. Germline CDR1 reads SGHNT; CDR2 reads YENEEA. CDR3 size: 15 residues. The ends lost 2 bases at V and 4 bases at J; junction bases unmatched: 7. DNA for the CDR3: TGTGCCAGCAGCTTAAGGAGCGGGAGAGGGTACGAGCAGTACTTC. It translates to CASSLRSGRGYEQYF.

In this sample, this clone turned up once. This chain uses TRBV6-2 or TRBV6-3 with TRBJ2-2; maybe TRBD1 (6 bases). The CDR3 length is 14 residues. Trimming pared 4 bases from V and 3 bases from J, leaving 9 bases between. Looked up from germline, CDR1 is MNHEY and CDR2 is SVGEGT. The CDR3 here is CASSSAGDTGELFF. Written as DNA, the CDR3 is TGTGCCAGCAGTTCGGCAGGGGACACCGGGGAGCTGTTTTTT.

This rearrangement joins TRBV6-6 to TRBJ2-7; D possibly corresponds to TRBD2 (5 bases). The V end was cut by 6 bases, the J end by 6 bases, with 24 bases between. CDR1 is MNHNY and CDR2 is SVGAGI in the germline V gene (reference sequence). CDR3 length: 16 residues. The CDR3: CASRPRDLGRLTEQYF. DNA of the CDR3: TGTGCCAGCAGACCTCGGGATTTGGGCAGGTTAACCGAGCAGTACTTC.

This chain links TRBV28 with TRBJ2-1; 9 positions agree with TRBD1. The V segment lost 7 bases and the J segment 6 bases; nucleotides outside the gene matches: 10. The CDR3 sequence is 15 residues long. Germline V lookup: CDR1 MDHEN, CDR2 SYDVKM. The DNA of the CDR3 is TGTGCCAGCAAACCCCCGGGACAGGGTTTCAATGAGCAGTTCTTC. Amino acids: CASKPPGQGFNEQFF.

The CDR3 DNA reads as TGTGCCAGCACCCCAGACTACAGGGTCAATGAAGCTTTCTTT. Protein sequence: CASTPDYRVNEAFF. The J gene is TRBJ1-1, the V gene TRBV6-5; tentative D call: TRBD1 (6 bases). The CDR3 covers 14 residues. Trimming took 7 bases from V and 7 from J, leaving 19 bases between them. From germline, CDR1 is MNHEY and CDR2 SVGAGI.

The chain carries TRBV10-3 and TRBJ2-1; 11 bases fit TRBD2. This CDR3 is built from 13 residues. Germline V gives CDR1 ENHRY, CDR2 SYGVKD. The J segment lost 9 bases and the V segment lost 4 bases, leaving 2 bases of the junction unmatched. This CDR3 reads CAISGTSGGEQFF. CDR3 coding DNA: TGTGCCATCAGTGGCACTAGCGGGGGTGAGCAGTTCTTC.

The genes are TRBV11-3 and TRBJ1-1, with a tentative D call TRBD1 (5 bases). The length of the CDR3 is 13 residues. V lost 3 bases and J lost 2, with 7 bases in between. Germline values: CDR1 SGHNT, CDR2 YENEEA. CDR3 bases: TGTGCCAGCAGCTTCGGGGGAAACACTGAAGCTTTCTTT. Encoded protein: CASSFGGNTEAFF.